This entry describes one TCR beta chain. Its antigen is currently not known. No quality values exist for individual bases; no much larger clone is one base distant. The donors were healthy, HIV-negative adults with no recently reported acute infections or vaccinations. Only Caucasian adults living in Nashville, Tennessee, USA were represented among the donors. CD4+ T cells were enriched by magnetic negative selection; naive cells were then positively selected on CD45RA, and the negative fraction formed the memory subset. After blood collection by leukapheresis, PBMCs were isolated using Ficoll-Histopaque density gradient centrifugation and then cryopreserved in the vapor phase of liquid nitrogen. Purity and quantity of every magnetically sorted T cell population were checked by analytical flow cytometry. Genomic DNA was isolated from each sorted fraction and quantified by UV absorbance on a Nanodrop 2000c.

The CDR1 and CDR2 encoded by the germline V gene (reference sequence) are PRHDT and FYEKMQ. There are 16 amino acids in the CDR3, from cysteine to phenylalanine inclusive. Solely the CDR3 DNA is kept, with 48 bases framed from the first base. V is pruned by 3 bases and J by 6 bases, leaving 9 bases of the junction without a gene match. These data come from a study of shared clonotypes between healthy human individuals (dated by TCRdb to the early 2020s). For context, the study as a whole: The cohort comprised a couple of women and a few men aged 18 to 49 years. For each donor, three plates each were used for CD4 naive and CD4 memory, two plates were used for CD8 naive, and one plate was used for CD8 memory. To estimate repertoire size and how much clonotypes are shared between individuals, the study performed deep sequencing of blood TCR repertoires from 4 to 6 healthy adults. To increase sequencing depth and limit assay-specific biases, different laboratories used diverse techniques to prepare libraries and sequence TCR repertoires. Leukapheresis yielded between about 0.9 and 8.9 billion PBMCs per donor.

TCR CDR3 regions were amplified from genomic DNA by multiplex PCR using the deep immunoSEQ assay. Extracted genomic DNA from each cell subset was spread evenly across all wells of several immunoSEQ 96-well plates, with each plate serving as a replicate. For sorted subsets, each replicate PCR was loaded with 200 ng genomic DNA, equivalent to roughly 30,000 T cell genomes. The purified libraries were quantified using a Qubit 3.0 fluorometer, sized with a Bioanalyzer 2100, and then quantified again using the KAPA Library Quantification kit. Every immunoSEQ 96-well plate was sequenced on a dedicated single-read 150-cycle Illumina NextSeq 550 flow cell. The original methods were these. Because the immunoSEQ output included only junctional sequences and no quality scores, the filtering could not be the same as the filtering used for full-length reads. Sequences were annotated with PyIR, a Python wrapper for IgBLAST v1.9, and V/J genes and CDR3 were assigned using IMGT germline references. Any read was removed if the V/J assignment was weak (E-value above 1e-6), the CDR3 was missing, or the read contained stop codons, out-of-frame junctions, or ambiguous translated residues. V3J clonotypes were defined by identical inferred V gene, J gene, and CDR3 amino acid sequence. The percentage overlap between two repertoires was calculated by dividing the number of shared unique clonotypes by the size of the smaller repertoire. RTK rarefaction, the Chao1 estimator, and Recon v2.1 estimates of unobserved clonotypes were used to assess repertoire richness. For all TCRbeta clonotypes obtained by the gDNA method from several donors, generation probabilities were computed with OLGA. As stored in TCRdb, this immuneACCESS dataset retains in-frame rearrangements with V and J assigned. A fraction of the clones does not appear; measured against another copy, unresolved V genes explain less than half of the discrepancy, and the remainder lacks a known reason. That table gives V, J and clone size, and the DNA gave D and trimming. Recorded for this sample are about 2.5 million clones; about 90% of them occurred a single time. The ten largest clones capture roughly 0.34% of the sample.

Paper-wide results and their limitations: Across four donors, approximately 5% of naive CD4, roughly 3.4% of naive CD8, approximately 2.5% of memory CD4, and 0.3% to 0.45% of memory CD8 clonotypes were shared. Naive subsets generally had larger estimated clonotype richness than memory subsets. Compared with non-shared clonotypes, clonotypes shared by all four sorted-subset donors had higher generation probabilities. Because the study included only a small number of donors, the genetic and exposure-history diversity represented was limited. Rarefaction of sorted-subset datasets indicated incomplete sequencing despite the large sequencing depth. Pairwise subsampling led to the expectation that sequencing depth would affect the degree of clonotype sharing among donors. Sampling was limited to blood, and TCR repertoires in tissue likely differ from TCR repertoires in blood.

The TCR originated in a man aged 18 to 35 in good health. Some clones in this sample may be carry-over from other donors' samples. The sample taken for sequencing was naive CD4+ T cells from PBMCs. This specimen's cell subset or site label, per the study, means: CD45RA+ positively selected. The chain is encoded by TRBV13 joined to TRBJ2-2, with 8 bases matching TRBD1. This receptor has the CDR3 CASSFDRGGSSGELFF. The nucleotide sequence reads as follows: TGTGCCAGCAGCTTCGACAGGGGCGGCAGTTCCGGGGAGCTGTTTTTT. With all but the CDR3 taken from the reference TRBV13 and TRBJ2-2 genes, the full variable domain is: AAGVIQSPRHLIKEKRETATLKCYPIPRHDTVYWYQQGPGQDPQFLISFYEKMQSDKGSIPDRFSAQQFSDYHSELNMSSLELGDSALYFCASSFDRGGSSGELFFGEGSRLTVL.